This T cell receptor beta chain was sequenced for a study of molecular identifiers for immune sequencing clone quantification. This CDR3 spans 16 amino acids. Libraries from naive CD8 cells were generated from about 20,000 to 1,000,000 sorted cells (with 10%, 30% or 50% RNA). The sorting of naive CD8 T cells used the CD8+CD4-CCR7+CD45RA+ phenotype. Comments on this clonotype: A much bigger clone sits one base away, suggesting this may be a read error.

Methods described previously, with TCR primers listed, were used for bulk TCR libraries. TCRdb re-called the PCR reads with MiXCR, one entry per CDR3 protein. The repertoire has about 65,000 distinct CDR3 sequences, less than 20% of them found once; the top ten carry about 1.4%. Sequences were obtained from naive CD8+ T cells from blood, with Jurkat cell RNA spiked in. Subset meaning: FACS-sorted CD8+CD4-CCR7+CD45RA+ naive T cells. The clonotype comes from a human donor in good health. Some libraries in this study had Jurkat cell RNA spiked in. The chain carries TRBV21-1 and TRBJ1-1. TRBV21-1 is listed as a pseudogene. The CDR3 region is CTSSQGPGLLNTEAFF. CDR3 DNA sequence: TGTACCAGCAGCCAGGGTCCCGGACTATTGAACACTGAAGCTTTCTTT.